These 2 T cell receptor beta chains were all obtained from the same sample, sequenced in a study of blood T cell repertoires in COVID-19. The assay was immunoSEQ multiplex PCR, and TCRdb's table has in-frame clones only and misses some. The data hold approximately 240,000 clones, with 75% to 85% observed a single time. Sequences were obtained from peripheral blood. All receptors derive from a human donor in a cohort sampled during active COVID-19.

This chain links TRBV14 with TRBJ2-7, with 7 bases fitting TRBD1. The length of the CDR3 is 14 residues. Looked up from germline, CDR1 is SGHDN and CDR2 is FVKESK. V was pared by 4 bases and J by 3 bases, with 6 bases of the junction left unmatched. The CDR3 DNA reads TGTGCCAGCAGCCCCAGACAGGGTAACTACGAGCAGTACTTC. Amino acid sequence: CASSPRQGNYEQYF.

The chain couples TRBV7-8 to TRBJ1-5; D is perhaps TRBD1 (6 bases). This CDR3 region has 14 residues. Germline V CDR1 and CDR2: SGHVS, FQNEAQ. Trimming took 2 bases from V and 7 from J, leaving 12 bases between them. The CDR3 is CASSLLATGQPQHF. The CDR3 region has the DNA TGTGCCAGCAGCTTACTGGCCACAGGGCAGCCCCAGCATTTT.